Below are 6 T cell receptor beta chains sequenced from a single sample in a study of OX40 agonist ivuxolimab in advanced cancers. Sequencing was performed with immunoSEQ multiplex PCR; in TCRdb, only in-frame clones are kept and a portion is missing. This table holds fewer than 100,000 clones, around 90% found once. Sample: CD4+ or CD8+ T cells sorted from blood, taken in a trial of the OX40 agonist ivuxolimab. All receptors derive from an adult with an advanced solid tumor such as melanoma, head and neck, liver or kidney cancer.

The chain joins TRBV27 to TRBJ1-6, with D possibly being TRBD1 (5 bases). The length of the CDR3 is 16 residues. Germline V gene sequence: CDR1 MNHEY, CDR2 SMNVEV (reference sequence). V lost 0 bases to trimming and J lost 7 bases, with 13 bases between them. The CDR3 loop is CASSLSGGTPNSPLHF. The CDR3 DNA reads as TGTGCCAGCAGTTTATCGGGTGGGACCCCCAATTCACCCCTCCACTTT.

This clone was detected a few times. The chain employs TRBV11-2 and TRBJ1-2, with D tentatively TRBD1 (6 bases). Germline CDR1 and CDR2: SGHAT and FQNNGV. With 2 bases removed from V and 7 bases from J, the gap between germline ends came to 11 bases. The CDR3 is made up of 13 amino acids. Here the CDR3 DNA reads TGTGCCAGCAGCTTATCGGGGGCGGCTGGCTACACCTTC. Its translation: CASSLSGAAGYTF.

This chain uses TRBV29-1 with TRBJ1-1, with D uncertain. CDR1 SQVTM and CDR2 ANQGSEA come from the germline V gene. V was pared by 4 bases and J by 0 bases, with 12 bases between. The CDR3 covers 14 residues. CDR3 region: CSVAAGTVNTEAFF. The CDR3 coding sequence is TGCAGCGTTGCTGCCGGAACAGTGAACACTGAAGCTTTCTTT.

CDR3 in DNA: TGCGCCAGCAGGCCAGGGACAGGCGCCGGGGAGCTGTTTTTT. The encoded protein is CASRPGTGAGELFF. V gene TRBV5-1 combines with J gene TRBJ2-2, with 8 bases identical to TRBD1. Losses at the gene ends were 5 bases for V and 6 bases for J; bases not matched to a gene: 6. The CDR3 loop spans 14 amino acids. Germline-derived CDR1 and CDR2 are SGHRS and YFSETQ.

The chain links TRBV15 to TRBJ1-3, with D maybe TRBD1 (5 bases). Trimming took 1 base from V and 4 from J, leaving 14 bases between them. Germline CDR1 and CDR2: LNHNV and YYDKDF (reference sequence). The CDR3 extends over 16 amino acids. CDR3 bases: TGTGCCACCAGCAGAGCGGGGCCAGGGTCGGGAAACACCATATATTTT. It specifies CATSRAGPGSGNTIYF.

CDR3 residues: CASTTGNRQGAEEQYF. The CDR3 nucleotides read TGTGCCAGTACTACGGGAAACCGACAGGGGGCGGAAGAGCAGTACTTC. J is TRBJ2-7 and V is TRBV19, with 10 bases lining up with TRBD1. CDR1 is LNHDA and CDR2 is SQIVND in the germline V gene (reference sequence). Unmatched junction bases numbered 16, after V lost 7 bases and J lost 7 bases. This CDR3 contains 16 residues.